The present T cell receptor (beta chain) was sequenced within a study of high-grade serous ovarian cancer treatment subgroups. Background on the study: Samples averaged 14,192 reads and 7,000 or so unique TCR beta rearrangements. Overall study results and limits: Tumors within one patient showed repertoire similarity of roughly 0.1 to 0.8. Clonal relatedness tracked neoantigen level, and by trend copy number and mutation load. Repertoire analysis covered CDR3 alone, not CDR1 or CDR2.

Tumor samples were taken before definitive surgery or chemotherapy. The CDR3 extends over 14 amino acids. From germline, CDR1 is SGHTS and CDR2 YDEGEE. V lost 3 bases and J lost 3, with 12 bases in between. The protocol was immunoSEQ multiplex PCR, while the TCRdb copy is restricted to in-frame clones and leaves out a portion. Of 5,000 to 6,000 clones listed, over 70% are singletons. As concerns this clone: No antigen is known for it.

This sequence originates from a human donor with high-grade serous ovarian cancer. The chain combines TRBV5-8 with TRBJ1-1; maybe TRBD1 (6 bases). Specimen: tumor tissue. CDR3 nucleotides: TGTGCCAGCAGCTACCGGGACACGGACACTGAAGCTTTCTTT. Amino acid sequence: CASSYRDTDTEAFF.